Listed below are T cell receptor beta chains from one sample, sequenced in a study of blood T cell repertoires in COVID-19. The data were produced by immunoSEQ multiplex PCR, yet TCRdb's version contains in-frame clones alone and is incomplete. The table lists about 330,000 clones, around 92% of them singletons. Sequencing was done on a sample of peripheral blood. The origin of the receptors is a man younger than 35 who had recovered from COVID-19. Each CDR3 is given with its conserved first and last residue. The D gene is left open where the match is weak.

d_gene: TRBD2; v_gene: TRBV2; CDR3aa: CASSDWGEGYEQYF
d_gene: NA; v_gene: TRBV2; CDR3aa: CASDRGNTIYF
d_gene: NA; v_gene: TRBV5-6; CDR3aa: CASSATPNTEAFF
d_gene: TRBD1; v_gene: TRBV10-2; CDR3aa: CASSEWTGGARETEAFF
d_gene: NA; v_gene: TRBV4-3; CDR3aa: CASSQGQGLNTEAFF
d_gene: TRBD2; v_gene: TRBV9; CDR3aa: CASSEGTSGRSLTYEQYF
d_gene: NA; v_gene: TRBV19; CDR3aa: CASLQGWDTEAFF
d_gene: NA; v_gene: TRBV27; CDR3aa: CASSLGADYGYTF
d_gene: TRBD2; v_gene: TRBV4-2; CDR3aa: CASSRSQREGADTQYF
d_gene: NA; v_gene: TRBV19; CDR3aa: CASRLGSYYSNQPQHF
d_gene: NA; v_gene: TRBV28; CDR3aa: CASSPTDRFEAFF
d_gene: TRBD1; v_gene: TRBV5-1; CDR3aa: CASSLGSGTGYGYTF
d_gene: NA; v_gene: TRBV15; CDR3aa: CATSRRGFGAKTSSYNEQFF
d_gene: NA; v_gene: TRBV6-5; CDR3aa: CASMSEGYGYTF
d_gene: TRBD1; v_gene: TRBV15; CDR3aa: CATSRPRGDTQYF
d_gene: TRBD2; v_gene: TRBV6-5; CDR3aa: CASKAGGWEQYF
d_gene: TRBD2; v_gene: TRBV7-3; CDR3aa: CASSLGTSGGAPDTQYF
d_gene: TRBD1; v_gene: TRBV27; CDR3aa: CASTSGDRTRGGYTF
d_gene: TRBD1; v_gene: TRBV27; CDR3aa: CASSPIDRAYNSPLHF
d_gene: NA; v_gene: TRBV5-5; CDR3aa: CASSLTGHEKLFF
d_gene: NA; v_gene: TRBV27; CDR3aa: CASSFTSPGEQYF
d_gene: NA; v_gene: TRBV7-2; CDR3aa: CASSSEGTVPGNTIYF
d_gene: TRBD1; v_gene: TRBV2; CDR3aa: CASSQDRGQDEQYF
d_gene: TRBD2; v_gene: TRBV29-1; CDR3aa: CSVGGLAGVRAYNEQFF
d_gene: TRBD1; v_gene: TRBV19; CDR3aa: CASSTDRGADTQYF
d_gene: NA; v_gene: TRBV9; CDR3aa: CASNQNPTNYGYTF
d_gene: TRBD1; v_gene: TRBV5-1; CDR3aa: CASSLGQARISYEQYF
d_gene: NA; v_gene: TRBV9; CDR3aa: CASSPREQGYGYTF
d_gene: NA; v_gene: TRBV27; CDR3aa: CASSPFYRDYEQYF
d_gene: NA; v_gene: TRBV5-1; CDR3aa: CASSLSGSGHNEQFF